Below, 32 T cell receptor beta chains from the same sample are listed, as sequenced in a study of Graves' ophthalmopathy and Graves' hyperthyroidism. Scientists amplified the TCR beta CDR3 regions from RNA transcripts. HTBI primers were employed in first-round RT-PCR, then a second-round multiplex PCR followed. TCRdb processed the multiplex PCR reads anew with MiXCR; each CDR3 protein has one entry. The sample lists approximately 540,000 distinct CDR3 sequences, under 45% seen once, with about 4% in the top ten. Material: peripheral blood or thyroid tissue (not recorded which). The receptors stem from an adult man with Graves' hyperthyroidism.

The chain recombines TRBV7-9 with TRBJ2-7; 8 positions match TRBD1. The CDR3 consists of 15 residues. V shed 5 bases and J 3 bases; nucleotides not matched to a gene: 9. Germline V gives CDR1 SEHNR, CDR2 FQNEAQ (reference sequence). The CDR3 reads CASSPRDRFIYEQYF. Written as DNA, the CDR3 is TGTGCCAGCAGCCCTCGGGACAGGTTCATCTACGAGCAGTACTTC.

The chain joins TRBV7-8 to TRBJ2-3, with D tentatively TRBD2 (5 bases). CDR1 and CDR2 (germline): SGHVS, FQNEAQ. The V gene lost 6 bases and the J gene lost 10 bases, with 17 bases spanning the gap. The CDR3 runs 13 residues. For the CDR3, the DNA is TGTGCCAGCAGTCCAGACGGGAAGTGGCCGCAGTATTTT. It specifies CASSPDGKWPQYF.

This chain uses TRBV29-1 with TRBJ1-2, with D possibly TRBD1 on 6 matching bases. Germline-derived CDR1 and CDR2 are SQVTM and ANQGSEA. V was clipped by 8 bases and J by 8 bases, with 15 bases between them. The length of the CDR3 is 11 residues. Written as DNA, the CDR3 is TGCAGCTTAACGAGGGGGGAAGGCTACACCTTC. Translated: CSLTRGEGYTF.

This sequence joins TRBV2 and TRBJ2-4; unclear D gene. V was shortened by 1 base and J by 9 bases, with 7 bases between the two germline ends. Germline loops: CDR1 SNHLY, CDR2 FYNNEI. This CDR3 comprises 12 residues. CDR3 amino acids: CASSEVRSIQYF. For the CDR3, the DNA is TGTGCCAGCAGTGAAGTCAGGTCCATTCAGTACTTC. The full variable domain, completed using reference TRBV2 and TRBJ2-4, is EPEVTQTPSHQVTQMGQEVILRCVPISNHLYFYWYRQILGQKVEFLVSFYNNEISEKSEIFDDQFSVERPDGSNFTLKIRSTKLEDSAMYFCASSEVRSIQYFGAGTRLSVL.

On this clonotype itself: A junction end diverges from the germline sequence, so it may reflect a read error. The CDR3 region has the DNA TGTGCTAGCAGCTTCGGAGACAGGGGGGACTACGAGCAGTACTTC. Encoded protein: CASSFGDRGDYEQYF. The chain is built from TRBV7-7 and TRBJ2-7; 9 bases align to TRBD1. In germline, CDR1 is SSHAT, CDR2 FNYEAQ (reference sequence). The CDR3 spans 15 residues.

The table lists this clonotype with a few counts. The genes are TRBV7-9 and TRBJ1-2, with TRBD1 matching 7 bases. The germline CDR1 and CDR2 sequences are SEHNR and FQNEAQ (reference sequence). The trim removed 5 bases at V and 6 bases at J, leaving 9 bases unmatched. The CDR3 totals 14 residues. The CDR3 reads CASSGGDSKNGYTF. As DNA, the CDR3 is TGTGCCAGCAGCGGAGGGGACAGTAAGAATGGCTACACCTTC.

The chain combines TRBV10-3 with TRBJ1-2; a weak D match, TRBD1 (5 bases). V was clipped by 10 bases and J by 12 bases, with 21 bases between them. From germline, CDR1 is ENHRY and CDR2 SYGVKD. CDR3 length: 12 residues. The CDR3 region is CATGDGGEGDTF. CDR3 DNA: TGTGCCACCGGGGACGGCGGGGAGGGCGACACCTTC.

Of note for this clonotype: One end of the junction does not line up with germline, which may come from a read error. V usage is TRBV18 and J usage is TRBJ2-7, with D unresolved. CDR3 size: 14 residues. Germline-derived CDR1 and CDR2 are KGHSH and LQKENI. DNA of the CDR3: TGTGCCAGCTCATCCGGACGTTACTCCTACGGGCAGTACTTC. Translating it yields CASSSGRYSYGQYF.

This clonotype occurred many times. CDR3 in amino acids: CASSDIPFTSPAEQYF. As DNA, the CDR3 is TGTGCCAGCAGTGATATCCCTTTTACATCGCCCGCCGAGCAGTACTTC. The chain has TRBV6-1 and TRBJ2-7, with D hard to call. V was clipped by 3 bases and J by 6 bases, with 21 bases between them. The germline V gene has CDR1 MNHNS and CDR2 SASEGT. This CDR3 is 16 amino acids long.

The chain links TRBV10-2 to TRBJ1-5; no reliable D call. The CDR3 is 12 residues long. In germline, CDR1 is WSHSY, CDR2 SAAADI. V dropped 3 bases and J dropped 14 bases, with 14 bases sitting between them. The CDR3 spells CASSDLSSYEHF. The DNA for the CDR3 is TGCGCCAGCAGTGACCTGAGCTCCTACGAGCATTTT.

In this sample, this clonotype turned up a few times. CDR3 residues: CASSFTGTTEAFF. In nucleotides, the CDR3 is TGTGCCAGCAGCTTTACAGGAACCACTGAAGCTTTCTTT. The rearrangement links TRBV7-9 to TRBJ1-1, with D possibly matching TRBD1 (5 bases). CDR1 SEHNR and CDR2 FQNEAQ come from the germline V gene (reference sequence). Trimming took off 3 bases at V and 4 bases at J, with 9 bases between the two ends. CDR3 length: 13 amino acids.

The genes are TRBV5-4 and TRBJ1-1; D is possibly TRBD1 (5 bases). V lost 4 bases and J 0 bases, leaving 16 bases between the germline ends. Germline-derived CDR1 and CDR2 are SGHNT and YYREEE (reference sequence). This CDR3 spans 16 amino acids. CDR3 region: CASSRGLIGVNTEAFF. The CDR3 coding sequence is TGTGCCAGCAGCCGGGGGTTGATAGGGGTGAACACTGAAGCTTTCTTT.

The rearrangement uses TRBV29-1 and TRBJ1-2, with D perhaps matching TRBD1 (5 bases). V dropped 4 bases and J dropped 2 bases, with 11 bases sitting between them. The CDR3 loop spans 13 amino acids. Germline CDR1 SQVTM, CDR2 ANQGSEA. The CDR3 bases are TGCAGCGTTGGTCGATCAGGGAACTATGGCTACACCTTC. Protein product: CSVGRSGNYGYTF.

The gene calls are TRBV2 and TRBJ1-4; D ambiguous. Germline lookup yields CDR1 SNHLY and CDR2 FYNNEI. The CDR3 totals 17 residues. V was shortened by 3 bases and J by 7 bases, with 21 bases between the two germline ends. CDR3 sequence: CASSDGIRGAGSEKLFF. CDR3 coding DNA: TGTGCCAGCAGTGACGGTATACGGGGTGCCGGCAGTGAAAAACTGTTTTTT.

This clonotype was recorded many times. This chain links TRBV4-1 with TRBJ1-1; D is possibly TRBD1 (5 bases). The V gene lost 4 bases and the J gene lost 1 base, with 10 bases spanning the gap. Germline lookup yields CDR1 MGHRA and CDR2 YSYEKL. This CDR3 contains 14 residues. CDR3 sequence reads: CASSLRQSNTEAFF. The CDR3 bases are TGCGCCAGCAGCCTCCGACAGTCGAACACTGAAGCTTTCTTT.

This chain connects TRBV10-3 to TRBJ2-7, with 8 positions matching TRBD2. The end of the DNA is better explained by TRBJ2-1, so the J call may be wrong. Germline CDR1 is ENHRY and CDR2 is SYGVKD. This CDR3 region has 20 residues. The CDR3 loop reads CAISESPFTRRLAGYNEQFF. As DNA, the CDR3 is TGTGCCATCAGTGAGTCTCCTTTTACACGGCGCCTAGCGGGCTACAATGAGCAGTTCTTC.

The CDR3 sequence: CATSTGTRAYEQYF. As DNA, the CDR3 is TGTGCCACCAGCACCGGGACAAGGGCCTACGAGCAGTACTTC. The gene calls are TRBV15 and TRBJ2-7; possibly TRBD1 for D (6 bases). Trimming took 4 bases from V and 2 from J, leaving 12 bases between them. The CDR3 covers 14 residues. Germline-derived CDR1 and CDR2 are LNHNV and YYDKDF (reference sequence).

This chain links TRBV3-1 with TRBJ1-1; 9 nucleotides agree with TRBD1. The CDR3 is made up of 14 amino acids. V gave up 7 bases and J gave up 3 bases; unmatched junction bases: 6. Germline CDR1 LGHDT, CDR2 YNNKEL (reference sequence). As DNA, the CDR3 is TGTGCCAGCACTAAGACAGGGGGAGACACTGAAGCTTTCTTT. Translated, it gives CASTKTGGDTEAFF.

The chain is built from TRBV3-1 and TRBJ2-7; 7 bases are shared with TRBD1. Germline trimming cut 0 bases from V and 2 bases from J; bases unmatched to any gene: 4. This CDR3 region has 15 residues. Germline V CDR1 and CDR2: LGHDT, YNNKEL (reference sequence). Here the CDR3 reads CASSQDYRGAYEQYF. DNA for the CDR3: TGTGCCAGCAGCCAAGATTACAGGGGAGCCTACGAGCAGTACTTC.

This clonotype is a singleton in its sample. J is TRBJ2-7 and V is TRBV7-9, with 12 bases matching TRBD1. Unmatched junction bases numbered 3, after V lost 1 base and J lost 5 bases. The CDR3 runs 15 residues. Germline CDR1 reads SEHNR; CDR2 reads FQNEAQ (reference sequence). The CDR3 nucleotides are TGTGCCAGCAGCTTAGGGGGACAGGGGGCGGACGAGCAGTACTTC. Its protein is CASSLGGQGADEQYF.

This clonotype has a count of ten or more. This chain connects TRBV7-2 to TRBJ2-5; TRBD2 agrees at 14 bases. This CDR3 comprises 16 residues. Germline values: CDR1 SGHTA, CDR2 FQGNSA. The V segment lost 5 bases and the J segment 2 bases; nucleotides outside the gene matches: 4. CDR3 coding DNA: TGTGCCAGCAGCCCCGGGACTAGCGGGAGTCAAGAGACCCAGTACTTC. Translated, it gives CASSPGTSGSQETQYF.

In its sample, this clonotype was seen a few times. V gene TRBV19 combines with J gene TRBJ1-2; 7 positions agree with TRBD1. CDR3 length: 15 residues. CDR1 and CDR2 from the germline V gene are LNHDA and SQIVND (reference sequence). After removal of 5 bases from V and 4 bases from J, the junction contained 10 bases not matched to a gene. The CDR3 region has the DNA TGTGCCAGTAGTCTGGACCGGGACAGTCTCTATGGCTACACCTTC. Translating gives CASSLDRDSLYGYTF.

The chain is built from TRBV7-2 and TRBJ1-6; 8 bases line up with TRBD1. This CDR3 has 15 amino acids. V lost 5 bases and J lost 10; bases outside the gene matches: 10. The germline gives CDR1 SGHTA, CDR2 FQGNSA. The CDR3 protein is CASSLRGLFRSPLHF. The CDR3 coding sequence is TGTGCCAGCAGCCTCAGGGGGCTCTTTCGATCACCCCTCCACTTT.

In this sample, this clonotype turned up many times. The chain joins TRBV19 to TRBJ1-1; D unclear. V lost 6 bases, J lost 3 bases, and 14 bases lay in between. The CDR3 contains 14 residues. Germline V lookup: CDR1 LNHDA, CDR2 SQIVND (reference sequence). The CDR3 bases are TGTGCCAGTAGGAAGAGCCGAATGGACACTGAAGCTTTCTTT. Its protein product is CASRKSRMDTEAFF.

This clonotype was found many times. The chain joins TRBV18 to TRBJ2-5; TRBD2 matches 10 bases. V shed 5 bases, J shed 3 bases, and the junction held 6 bases outside the gene matches. CDR1 and CDR2 (germline): KGHSH, LQKENI. The length of the CDR3 is 15 residues. The CDR3 reads CASSRVAGGEETQYF. In DNA form, the CDR3 reads TGTGCCAGCTCAAGAGTAGCGGGAGGAGAAGAGACCCAGTACTTC.

This clonotype was seen many times. The chain carries TRBV29-1 and TRBJ1-1, with 9 nucleotides matching TRBD1. Germline V lookup: CDR1 SQVTM, CDR2 ANQGSEA. This CDR3 region has 16 residues. V was clipped by 3 bases and J by 1 base; unmatched bases: 9. Here the CDR3 reads CSVDGWTGEENTEAFF. As DNA, the CDR3 is TGCAGCGTTGATGGCTGGACAGGGGAGGAGAACACTGAAGCTTTCTTT. The entire variable domain, with the rest obtained from reference TRBV29-1 and TRBJ1-1, is as follows: SAVISQKPSRDICQRGTSLTIQCQVDSQVTMMFWYRQQPGQSLTLIATANQGSEATYESGFVIDKFPISRPNLTFSTLTVSNMSPEDSSIYLCSVDGWTGEENTEAFFGQGTRLTVV.

The rearrangement uses TRBV7-2 and TRBJ1-2; D ambiguous. The CDR3 totals 12 residues. Per germline, CDR1 SGHTA and CDR2 FQGNSA. Trimming took 11 bases from V and 6 from J, leaving 16 bases between them. The DNA for the CDR3 is TGTGCCCCATACCCGAGAAGGGATGGCTACACCTTC. It codes for CAPYPRRDGYTF.

The sample holds many counts of this clonotype. The chain links TRBV27 to TRBJ2-7; D is undetermined. V was cut by 6 bases and J by 6 bases, with 18 bases left in between. CDR1 is MNHEY and CDR2 is SMNVEV in the germline V gene (reference sequence). This CDR3 has 14 amino acids. CDR3 amino acids: CASSLAAPPLEQYF. The CDR3 nucleotides read TGTGCCAGCAGCTTAGCCGCACCGCCACTCGAGCAGTACTTC.

Notes on this clonotype: One base away lies a much larger clone, so this may be a sequencing read error. V gene TRBV6-1 combines with J gene TRBJ1-5; D unclear. The CDR3 loop spans 13 amino acids. Trimming shortened V by 8 bases and J by 5 bases, and 13 bases separated the two germline ends. Germline CDR1 is MNHNS and CDR2 is SASEGT. CDR3 sequence reads: CASGYGEDQPQHF. The CDR3 nucleotides are TGTGCCAGCGGTTACGGTGAAGATCAGCCCCAGCATTTT.

The chain couples TRBV20-1 to TRBJ1-2; D is unclear. Trimming took off 3 bases at V and 4 bases at J, with 12 bases between the two ends. CDR3 length: 13 amino acids. Germline V gene sequence: CDR1 DFQATT, CDR2 SNEGSKA (reference sequence). CDR3 residues: CSASDKFSYGYTF. CDR3 nucleotides: TGCAGTGCTAGTGACAAGTTCAGCTATGGCTACACCTTC.

There are a few counts of this clonotype. The V and J genes are TRBV3-1 and TRBJ2-7; D is undetermined. The CDR3 loop spans 13 amino acids. V was cut by 3 bases and J by 2 bases, with 8 bases left in between. CDR1 LGHDT and CDR2 YNNKEL come from the germline V gene (reference sequence). The CDR3 DNA reads as TGTGCCAGCAGCCACGGTAGTCCCTACGAGCAGTACTTC. Its protein product is CASSHGSPYEQYF.

This clonotype was detected many times. The chain employs TRBV29-1 and TRBJ2-2; perhaps TRBD2 as D (5 bases). The CDR3 sequence is 14 residues long. From germline, CDR1 is SQVTM and CDR2 ANQGSEA. V was cut by 2 bases and J by 3 bases, with 10 bases left in between. The CDR3 region is CSVEQDWDTGELFF. CDR3 DNA: TGCAGCGTTGAACAGGACTGGGACACCGGGGAGCTGTTTTTT.